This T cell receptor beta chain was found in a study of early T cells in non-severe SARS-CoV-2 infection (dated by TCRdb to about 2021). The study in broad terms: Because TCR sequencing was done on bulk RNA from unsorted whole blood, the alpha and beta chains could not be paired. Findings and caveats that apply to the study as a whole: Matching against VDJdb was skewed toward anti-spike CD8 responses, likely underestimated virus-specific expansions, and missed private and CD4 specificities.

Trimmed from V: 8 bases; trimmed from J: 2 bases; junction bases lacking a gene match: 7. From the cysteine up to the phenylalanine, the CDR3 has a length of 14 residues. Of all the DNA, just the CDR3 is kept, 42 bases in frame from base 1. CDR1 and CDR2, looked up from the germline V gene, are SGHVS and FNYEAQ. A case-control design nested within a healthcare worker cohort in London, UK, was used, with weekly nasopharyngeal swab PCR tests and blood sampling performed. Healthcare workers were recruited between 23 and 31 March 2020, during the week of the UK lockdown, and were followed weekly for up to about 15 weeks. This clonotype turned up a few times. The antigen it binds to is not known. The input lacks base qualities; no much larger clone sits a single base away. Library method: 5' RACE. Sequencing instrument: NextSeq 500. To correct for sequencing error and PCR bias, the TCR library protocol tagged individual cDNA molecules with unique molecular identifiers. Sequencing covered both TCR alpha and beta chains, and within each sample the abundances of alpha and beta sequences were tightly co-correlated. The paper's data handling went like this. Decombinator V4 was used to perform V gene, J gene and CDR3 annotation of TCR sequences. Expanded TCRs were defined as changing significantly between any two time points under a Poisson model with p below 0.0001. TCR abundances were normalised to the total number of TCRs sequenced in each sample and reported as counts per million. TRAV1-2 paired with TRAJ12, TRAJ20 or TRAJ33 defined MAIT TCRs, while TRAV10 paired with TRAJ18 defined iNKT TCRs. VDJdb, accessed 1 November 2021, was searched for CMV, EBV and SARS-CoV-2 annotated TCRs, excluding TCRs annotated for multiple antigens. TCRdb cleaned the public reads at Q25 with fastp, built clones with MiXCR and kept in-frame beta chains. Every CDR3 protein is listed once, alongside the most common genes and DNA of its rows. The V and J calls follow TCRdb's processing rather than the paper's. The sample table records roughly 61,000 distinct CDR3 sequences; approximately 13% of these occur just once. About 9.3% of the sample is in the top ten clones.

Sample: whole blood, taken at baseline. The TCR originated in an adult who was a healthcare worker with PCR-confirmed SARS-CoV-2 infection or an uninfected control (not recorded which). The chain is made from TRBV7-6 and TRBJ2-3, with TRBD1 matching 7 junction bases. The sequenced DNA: TGTGCCAGCGACAGGGCAGGCAACACAGATACGCAGTATTTT. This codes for CASDRAGNTDTQYF.